Each of the 9 T cell receptor beta chains below was sequenced from the same sample in a study of metastatic and nonmetastatic thyroid tumors. There were no patients who had received any treatment before thyroid surgery. From the PCR reads, TCRdb re-called clones with MiXCR. This table has 14,000 to 15,000 clones, 3.6% appearing once. The specimen sequenced was tumor tissue. The receptor source for this set is a female donor with papillary thyroid cancer or a benign thyroid nodule (not recorded which). Some clones in this sample may be carry-over from other donors' samples.

The rearrangement links TRBV19 to TRBJ2-6; D is uncertain. Trimming took 3 bases from V and 0 from J, leaving 9 bases between them. The CDR3 loop spans 16 amino acids. Germline V gene sequence: CDR1 LNHDA, CDR2 SQIVND (reference sequence). CDR3 nucleotides: TGTGCCAGTAGTATTGACAAGAGCTCTGGGGCCAACGTCCTGACTTTC. This gives the protein CASSIDKSSGANVLTF.

V and J are TRBV6-1 and TRBJ1-1, with TRBD1 as a possible D gene (6 bases). The V gene lost 5 bases and the J gene lost 0 bases, with 10 bases spanning the gap. Germline V gives CDR1 MNHNS, CDR2 SASEGT. CDR3 length equals 14 residues. CDR3 nucleotides: TGTGCCAGCAGTCTCTCAGGGGTGAACACTGAAGCTTTCTTT. It specifies CASSLSGVNTEAFF.

In its sample, this clone was seen many times. The rearrangement uses TRBV6-2 or TRBV6-3 and TRBJ1-1; the D gene is possibly TRBD1 (5 bases). Trimming removed 2 bases from V and 3 bases from J, with 10 bases in between. This CDR3 comprises 14 residues. Germline loops: CDR1 MNHEY, CDR2 SVGEGT. This CDR3 is CASSYAGPYTEAFF. CDR3 DNA sequence: TGTGCCAGCAGTTACGCGGGGCCTTACACTGAAGCTTTCTTT.

The genes are TRBV19 and TRBJ1-2; D may be TRBD1 (6 bases). The V gene's germline CDR1 is LNHDA and CDR2 SQIVND (reference sequence). The V and J ends lost 3 bases and 4 bases respectively, with 15 bases between them. The CDR3 spans 15 residues. CDR3: CASSIRGAFGYGYTF. The CDR3 DNA reads as TGTGCCAGTAGTATCCGGGGGGCGTTTGGCTATGGCTACACCTTC.

This chain joins TRBV7-2 and TRBJ2-5; the D is unclear. CDR1 SGHTA and CDR2 FQGNSA come from the germline V gene. V lost 1 base and J 1 base, leaving 13 bases between the germline ends. This CDR3 is built from 16 residues. DNA for the CDR3: TGTGCCAGCAGCTTAGTATTTAGGGCAGGCCAAGAGACCCAGTACTTC. Amino acid sequence: CASSLVFRAGQETQYF. The entire variable domain, with the rest obtained from reference TRBV7-2 and TRBJ2-5, is as follows: GAGVSQSPSNKVTEKGKDVELRCDPISGHTALYWYRQSLGQGLEFLIYFQGNSAPDKSGLPSDRFSAERTGGSVSTLTIQRTQQEDSAVYLCASSLVFRAGQETQYFGPGTRLLVL.

This rearrangement joins TRBV14 to TRBJ1-4; D gene unclear. Germline V gene sequence: CDR1 SGHDN, CDR2 FVKESK. The CDR3 totals 11 residues. Trimming removed 2 bases at V and 8 bases at J, with 3 bases between. This chain's CDR3 is CASSQREKLFF. In DNA, the CDR3 is TGTGCCAGCAGCCAACGAGAAAAACTGTTTTTT.

Only a few counts were recorded for this clone. Because the CDR3's place on the DNA is in doubt, the DNA is left out and the CDR3 is given as listed by TCRdb. The genes are TRBV5-1 and TRBJ2-1; TRBD2, the D gene given by the table, was not confirmed from the DNA. The CDR3 region is 13 residues in length, termini included. CDR1 and CDR2 (germline): SGHRS, YFSETQ. CDR3 sequence: CASGWGAGNEPFF.

This clone was counted ten times or more. A much more abundant neighbour one base away suggests this may be a read error. The CDR3: CASSDGISDTQYF. CDR3 coding DNA: TGTGCCAGCAGCGACGGCATTTCAGATACGCAGTATTTT. This chain uses TRBV2 with TRBJ2-3; D ambiguous. The germline CDR1 and CDR2 sequences are SNHLY and FYNNEI. Trimming shortened V by 6 bases and J by 4 bases, and 11 bases separated the two germline ends. The CDR3 is 13 amino acids.

This clone turned up a few times. V and J are TRBV19 and TRBJ1-5, with 11 bases matching TRBD1. The CDR3 runs 15 residues. Germline V CDR1 and CDR2: LNHDA, SQIVND (reference sequence). Trimming took 7 bases from V and 5 from J; bases not matched to a gene: 7. The chain's CDR3 is CASTRTGGSDQPQHF. The DNA for the CDR3 is TGTGCCAGTACTCGGACAGGGGGCTCTGATCAGCCCCAGCATTTT.